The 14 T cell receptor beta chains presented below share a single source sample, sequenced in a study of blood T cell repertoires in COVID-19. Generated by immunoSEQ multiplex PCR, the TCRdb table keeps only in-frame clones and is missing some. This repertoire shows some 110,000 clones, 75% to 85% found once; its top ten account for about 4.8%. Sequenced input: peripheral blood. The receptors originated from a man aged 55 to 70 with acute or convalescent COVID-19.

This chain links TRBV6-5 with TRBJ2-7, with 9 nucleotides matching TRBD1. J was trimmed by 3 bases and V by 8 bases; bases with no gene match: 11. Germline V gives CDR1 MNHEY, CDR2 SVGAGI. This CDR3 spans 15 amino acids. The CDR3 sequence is CASSQPGQGIYEQYF. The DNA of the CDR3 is TGTGCCAGCTCGCAACCGGGACAGGGCATCTACGAGCAGTACTTC.

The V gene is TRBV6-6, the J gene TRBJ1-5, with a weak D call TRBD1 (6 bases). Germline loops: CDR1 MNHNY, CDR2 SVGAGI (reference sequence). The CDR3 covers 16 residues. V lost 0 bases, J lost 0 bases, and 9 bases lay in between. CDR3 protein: CASSYSQGHSNQPQHF. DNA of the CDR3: TGTGCCAGCAGTTACTCGCAGGGACATAGCAATCAGCCCCAGCATTTT.

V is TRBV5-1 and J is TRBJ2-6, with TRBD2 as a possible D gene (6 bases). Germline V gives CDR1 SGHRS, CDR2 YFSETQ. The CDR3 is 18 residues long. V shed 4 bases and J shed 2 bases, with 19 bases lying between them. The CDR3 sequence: CASSKRDFGATGANVLTF. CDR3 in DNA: TGCGCCAGCAGCAAACGGGACTTCGGGGCGACTGGGGCCAACGTCCTGACTTTC.

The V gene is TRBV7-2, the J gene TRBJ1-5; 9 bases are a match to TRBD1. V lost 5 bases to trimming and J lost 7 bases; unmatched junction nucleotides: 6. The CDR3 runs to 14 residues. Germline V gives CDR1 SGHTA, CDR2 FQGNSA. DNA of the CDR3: TGTGCCAGCAGCCCTAACAGGGGGCCCCAGCCCCAGCATTTT. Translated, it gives CASSPNRGPQPQHF.

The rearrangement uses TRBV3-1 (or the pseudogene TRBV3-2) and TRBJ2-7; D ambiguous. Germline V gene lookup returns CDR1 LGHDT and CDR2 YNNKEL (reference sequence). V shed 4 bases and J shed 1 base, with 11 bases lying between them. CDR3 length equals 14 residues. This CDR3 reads CASSPQVISYEQYF. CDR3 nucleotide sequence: TGTGCCAGCAGCCCTCAGGTGATTTCCTACGAGCAGTACTTC.

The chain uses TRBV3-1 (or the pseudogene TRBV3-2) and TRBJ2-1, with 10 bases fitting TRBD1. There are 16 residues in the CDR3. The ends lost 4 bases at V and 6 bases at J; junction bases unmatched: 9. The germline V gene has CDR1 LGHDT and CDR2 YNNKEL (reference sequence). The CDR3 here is CASSRRDRGPLNEQFF. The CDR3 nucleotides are TGTGCCAGCAGCCGACGGGACAGGGGACCCCTCAATGAGCAGTTCTTC.

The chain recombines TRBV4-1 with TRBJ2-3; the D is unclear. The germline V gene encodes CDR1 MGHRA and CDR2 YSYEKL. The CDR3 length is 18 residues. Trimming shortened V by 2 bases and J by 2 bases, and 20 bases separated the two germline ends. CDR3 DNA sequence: TGCGCCAGCAGCCAATTAATTCAACATTGGGCCACCACAGATACGCAGTATTTT. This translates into CASSQLIQHWATTDTQYF.

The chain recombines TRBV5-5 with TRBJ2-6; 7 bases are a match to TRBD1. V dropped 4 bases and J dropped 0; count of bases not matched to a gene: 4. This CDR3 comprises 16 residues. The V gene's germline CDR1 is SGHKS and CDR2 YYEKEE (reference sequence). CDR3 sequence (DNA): TGTGCCAGCAGCCCAGGACAGGCCTCTGGGGCCAACGTCCTGACTTTC. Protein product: CASSPGQASGANVLTF. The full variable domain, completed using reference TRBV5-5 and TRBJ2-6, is DAGVTQSPTHLIKTRGQQVTLRCSPISGHKSVSWYQQVLGQGPQFIFQYYEKEERGRGNFPDRFSARQFPNYSSELNVNALLLGDSALYLCASSPGQASGANVLTFGAGSRLTVL.

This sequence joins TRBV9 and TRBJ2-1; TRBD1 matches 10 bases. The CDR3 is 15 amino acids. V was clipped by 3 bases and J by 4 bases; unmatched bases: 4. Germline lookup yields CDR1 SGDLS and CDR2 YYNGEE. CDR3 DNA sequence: TGTGCCAGCAGCGGACAGGGGGCGAGGTACAATGAGCAGTTCTTC. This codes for CASSGQGARYNEQFF.

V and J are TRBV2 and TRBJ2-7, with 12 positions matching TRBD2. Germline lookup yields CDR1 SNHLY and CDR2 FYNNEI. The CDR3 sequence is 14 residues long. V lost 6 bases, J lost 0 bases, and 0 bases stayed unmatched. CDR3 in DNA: TGTGCCAGCAGGACTAGCGGGAGCTCCTACGAGCAGTACTTC. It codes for CASRTSGSSYEQYF.

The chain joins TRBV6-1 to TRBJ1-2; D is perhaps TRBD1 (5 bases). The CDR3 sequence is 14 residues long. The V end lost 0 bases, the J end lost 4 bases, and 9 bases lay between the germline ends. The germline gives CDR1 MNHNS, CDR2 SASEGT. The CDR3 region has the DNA TGTGCCAGCAGTGAAGCGGGGGGGGTCTATGGCTACACCTTC. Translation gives CASSEAGGVYGYTF.

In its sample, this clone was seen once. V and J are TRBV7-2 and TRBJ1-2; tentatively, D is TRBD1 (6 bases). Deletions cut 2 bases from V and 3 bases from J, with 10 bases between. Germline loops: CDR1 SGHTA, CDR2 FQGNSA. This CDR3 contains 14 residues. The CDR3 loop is CASSLQQGYYGYTF. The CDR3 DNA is TGTGCCAGCAGCTTACAGCAGGGGTACTATGGCTACACCTTC.

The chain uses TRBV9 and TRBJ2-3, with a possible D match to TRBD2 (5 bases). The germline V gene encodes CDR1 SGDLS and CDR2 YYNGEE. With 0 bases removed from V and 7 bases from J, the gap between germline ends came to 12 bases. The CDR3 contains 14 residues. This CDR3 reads CASSVDGERNTQYF. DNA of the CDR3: TGTGCCAGCAGCGTAGACGGGGAGAGAAATACGCAGTATTTT.

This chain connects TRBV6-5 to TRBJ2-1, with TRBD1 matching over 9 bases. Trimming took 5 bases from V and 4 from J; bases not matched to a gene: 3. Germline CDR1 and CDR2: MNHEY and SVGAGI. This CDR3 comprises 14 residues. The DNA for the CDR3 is TGTGCCAGCAGTCGGACAGGGGATTACAATGAGCAGTTCTTC. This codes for CASSRTGDYNEQFF.